What follows describes a single T cell receptor (beta chain). Antigen specificity is unknown. Germline CDR1 reads MDHEN; CDR2 reads SYDVKM. The CDR3 spans 17 residues. The trim removed 5 bases at V and 3 bases at J, leaving 10 bases unmatched. Unique molecular identifiers were incorporated into the prepared TCRbeta library. TCRdb analysed the PCR reads with MiXCR anew, one entry per CDR3 protein. The sample has about 900,000 distinct CDR3 sequences, about 31% seen once; the top ten hold roughly 30%. These data come from a study of T-cell reconstitution after alpha-beta-depleted transplantation in children. The study, taken as a whole, reports: Hyperexpanded clones declined; after one year, newly produced T cells mostly supplied diversity. The high TCRbeta diversity at day 60 in some patients came from surviving recipient T cells and thymic progenitors. Roughly two months post-transplant, alpha-beta T cells reportedly originated from several hundred graft clones that had expanded.

The origin of this receptor is a boy under two years old who had a stem cell transplant for SCID, so the T cells may come from the graft donor. V is TRBV28 and J is TRBJ2-3; 11 bases are shared with TRBD2. Here the sequenced sample was PBMCs, mostly from graft donor cells, taken 360 days after TCRalphabeta/CD19-depleted stem cell transplant. The CDR3 DNA reads TGTGCCAGCAGTATTAGCGGGGGGGCCGATATTACAGATACGCAGTATTTT. Translated: CASSISGGADITDTQYF.